This paragraph covers one TCR beta chain sequence. This record belongs to a study of blood T cell repertoires in COVID-19. V lost 6 bases and J 1 base, leaving 9 bases between the germline ends. In germline, CDR1 is SQVTM, CDR2 ANQGSEA. The CDR3 consists of 13 residues. Produced via immunoSEQ multiplex PCR; TCRdb's table is partial and in-frame only. The profile shows about 93,000 clones, roughly nine tenths of them singletons. The chain carries TRBV29-1 and TRBJ2-2; maybe TRBD1 (5 bases). This TCR derives from a human donor with active COVID-19. The donor label of this sample is uncertain. Sequenced: peripheral blood. This CDR3 is CSVRGMNTGELFF. Here the CDR3 DNA reads TGCAGCGTAAGGGGAATGAACACCGGGGAGCTGTTTTTT.